The 28 T cell receptor beta chains in this list originate from one sample, sequenced in a study of technical replicates of blood from several donors. The table came from immunoSEQ multiplex PCR; TCRdb's copy has only in-frame clones and leaves some out. The data contain fewer than 75,000 clones, roughly 88% of them singletons. Sequenced sample: PBMCs. These receptors all come from a human donor in good health. Some clones in this sample may be carry-over from other donors' samples.

Only one count was recorded for this clone. The chain joins TRBV7-2 to TRBJ2-2, with TRBD1 as a possible D gene (6 bases). CDR1 and CDR2 from the germline V gene are SGHTA and FQGNSA. The CDR3 spans 15 residues. V was cut by 5 bases and J by 3 bases, with 13 bases left in between. The CDR3 sequence is CASSQPGADTGELFF. CDR3 in DNA: TGTGCCAGCAGCCAGCCAGGGGCTGACACCGGGGAGCTGTTTTTT.

The rearrangement uses TRBV9 and TRBJ2-7; 10 nucleotides line up with TRBD1. Looked up from germline, CDR1 is SGDLS and CDR2 is YYNGEE. The J segment lost 4 bases and the V segment lost 4 bases, leaving 5 bases of the junction unmatched. The CDR3 consists of 14 residues. The DNA of the CDR3 is TGTGCCAGCAGCCGTAGACAGGGGGCATACGAGCAGTACTTC. As protein: CASSRRQGAYEQYF.

The V call is TRBV13, the J call TRBJ2-7; 9 nucleotides match TRBD2. Germline V lookup: CDR1 PRHDT, CDR2 FYEKMQ (reference sequence). The ends lost 5 bases at V and 3 bases at J; junction bases unmatched: 26. The CDR3 runs 21 residues. The CDR3 region is CASSPRGAEWRGGPVVYEQYF. For the CDR3, the DNA is TGTGCCAGCAGCCCCCGCGGGGCCGAGTGGCGGGGGGGGCCCGTCGTCTACGAGCAGTACTTC.

Regarding this clone: The junction departs from germline at one end; a sequencing error may be responsible. V usage is TRBV2 and J usage is TRBJ2-5, with TRBD2 matching over 16 bases. The V gene's germline CDR1 is SNHLY and CDR2 FYNNEI. The CDR3 totals 14 residues. CDR3 sequence (DNA): TGTGCCAGCAGCGCCGGGACTAGCGGGAGGGTCGAGAACTTC. It yields the protein CASSAGTSGRVENF.

V gene TRBV7-2 combines with J gene TRBJ1-1; weak D call: TRBD1 (5 bases). Trimming pared 0 bases from V and 3 bases from J, leaving 11 bases between. The V gene's germline CDR1 is SGHTA and CDR2 FQGNSA. This CDR3 contains 15 residues. CDR3 loop: CASSLAQGRYTEAFF. CDR3 nucleotides: TGTGCCAGCAGCTTAGCCCAGGGCCGGTACACTGAAGCTTTCTTT.

The gene calls are TRBV6-1 and TRBJ1-1; 10 positions match TRBD1. Germline CDR1 MNHNS, CDR2 SASEGT. Germline trimming cut 5 bases from V and 0 bases from J; bases unmatched to any gene: 3. The CDR3 covers 15 residues. As DNA, the CDR3 is TGTGCCAGCAGTCCGGGACAGGGGATGAACACTGAAGCTTTCTTT. This sequence encodes CASSPGQGMNTEAFF.

This chain joins TRBV6-1 and TRBJ2-2; D remains unclear. The CDR3 is 11 amino acids. Germline V lookup: CDR1 MNHNS, CDR2 SASEGT. Deletions cut 10 bases from V and 6 bases from J, with 9 bases between. The CDR3 region is CATEVPGELFF. In nucleotides, the CDR3 is TGTGCCACCGAGGTGCCCGGGGAGCTGTTTTTT.

The V gene is TRBV10-1, the J gene TRBJ2-7; D gene uncertain. Between the trimmed V and J ends, which lost 1 base and 3 bases, there was a span of 10 bases. The CDR3 consists of 14 residues. From germline, CDR1 is WNHNN and CDR2 SYGVQD (reference sequence). The CDR3 spells CASSEFGSNYEQYF. In DNA form, the CDR3 reads TGCGCCAGCAGTGAGTTCGGGTCCAACTACGAGCAGTACTTC.

This clone was seen once. The chain employs TRBV4-2 and TRBJ1-1, with a tentative D call TRBD1 (5 bases). The CDR3 extends over 15 amino acids. With 0 bases removed from V and 4 bases from J, the gap between germline ends came to 12 bases. The germline V gene has CDR1 LGHNA and CDR2 YNFKEQ. CDR3 residues: CASSQESGGATEAFF. The CDR3 DNA reads as TGTGCCAGCAGCCAAGAATCAGGCGGGGCCACTGAAGCTTTCTTT.

The V gene is TRBV7-9, the J gene TRBJ1-5, with D perhaps TRBD1 (6 bases). The CDR3 sequence is 15 residues long. Germline V lookup: CDR1 SEHNR, CDR2 FQNEAQ (reference sequence). V lost 5 bases and J 3 bases, leaving 14 bases between the germline ends. CDR3 DNA sequence: TGTGCCAGCAGCCCCTACAGGGACGACAATCAGCCCCAGCATTTT. Residues: CASSPYRDDNQPQHF.

In its sample, this clone was seen once. The rearrangement uses TRBV5-1 and TRBJ2-5, with 10 bases identical to TRBD1. The J segment lost 4 bases and the V segment lost 4 bases, leaving 10 bases of the junction unmatched. Germline V gene data show CDR1 as SGHRS and CDR2 as YFSETQ. The CDR3 covers 16 residues. The DNA for the CDR3 is TGCGCCAGCAGCCGTGTTGGGACAGGGGCTACAGAGACCCAGTACTTC. It codes for CASSRVGTGATETQYF.

This rearrangement joins TRBV5-1 to TRBJ2-2; 13 bases match TRBD2. Germline V CDR1 and CDR2: SGHRS, YFSETQ. The CDR3 is made up of 17 amino acids. With V trimmed by 0 bases and J by 6 bases, 5 bases remained unmatched. CDR3 DNA sequence: TGCGCCAGCAGCTTGGCCACACTAGCGGGAGGGGCCGGGGAGCTGTTTTTT. Protein: CASSLATLAGGAGELFF.

J is TRBJ2-5 and V is TRBV30, with D hard to call. The germline CDR1 and CDR2 sequences are GTSNPN and SVGIG (reference sequence). Trimming shortened V by 1 base and J by 2 bases, and 11 bases separated the two germline ends. The CDR3 runs 14 residues. CDR3: CAWSEANSQETQYF. The CDR3 DNA follows: TGTGCCTGGAGTGAGGCTAACAGTCAAGAGACCCAGTACTTC.

V and J are TRBV18 and TRBJ2-7, with D possibly being TRBD2 (6 bases). The CDR3 sequence is 15 residues long. The V and J ends lost 4 bases and 0 bases respectively, with 13 bases between them. Germline V gene lookup returns CDR1 KGHSH and CDR2 LQKENI. CDR3 in DNA: TGTGCCAGCTCACTGGGACGGGGGAGCTCCTACGAGCAGTACTTC. It is translated as CASSLGRGSSYEQYF.

This clone was recorded many times. V is TRBV5-6 and J is TRBJ2-2, with no clear D. The V gene's germline CDR1 is SGHDT and CDR2 YYEEEE. The CDR3 length is 14 residues. V lost 6 bases to trimming and J lost 1 base, with 10 bases between them. CDR3 DNA: TGTGCCAGCAACTTACTTCGGAACACCGGGGAGCTGTTTTTT. Translated, it gives CASNLLRNTGELFF.

The chain is built from TRBV7-9 and TRBJ1-2, with TRBD1 as a possible D gene (6 bases). The CDR3 sequence is 16 residues long. Germline lookup yields CDR1 SEHNR and CDR2 FQNEAQ (reference sequence). V dropped 8 bases and J dropped 2 bases, with 21 bases sitting between them. CDR3 bases: TGTGCCAGCGCGAGGGACACCACATTGGGAAACTATGGCTACACCTTC. Residues: CASARDTTLGNYGYTF.

The V call is TRBV6-5, the J call TRBJ1-5; D might be TRBD1 (5 bases). Per germline, CDR1 MNHEY and CDR2 SVGAGI. Trimming took off 2 bases at V and 7 bases at J, with 9 bases between the two ends. The CDR3 extends over 13 amino acids. This CDR3 reads CASSYQGGQPQHF. The CDR3 DNA reads as TGTGCCAGCAGTTACCAGGGAGGGCAGCCCCAGCATTTT.

The chain joins TRBV6-4 to TRBJ1-2; D is perhaps TRBD1 (5 bases). The CDR3 has 15 amino acids. Germline assignment: CDR1 MRHNA and CDR2 SNTAGT. V was cut by 0 bases and J by 6 bases, with 14 bases left in between. CDR3 DNA: TGTGCCAGCAGTGACTCTCCCAGGGATCCCAATGGCTACACCTTC. This sequence encodes CASSDSPRDPNGYTF.

This chain uses TRBV2 with TRBJ2-1; a weak D match, TRBD1 (6 bases). With 6 bases removed from V and 7 bases from J, the gap between germline ends came to 19 bases. This CDR3 comprises 15 residues. CDR1 and CDR2 (germline): SNHLY, FYNNEI. CDR3 region: CASSPDYTRGNEQFF. The CDR3 DNA follows: TGTGCCAGCAGCCCCGACTATACTAGGGGGAATGAGCAGTTCTTC.

This clone was counted a single time. The genes are TRBV5-4 and TRBJ2-1, with 8 bases lining up with TRBD1. This CDR3 has 14 amino acids. Unmatched junction bases numbered 8, after V lost 5 bases and J lost 7 bases. Germline values: CDR1 SGHNT, CDR2 YYREEE (reference sequence). CDR3 DNA sequence: TGTGCCAGCAGGCTGACAGGGGTCTCAAATGAGCAGTTCTTC. It specifies CASRLTGVSNEQFF. Looking up the rest from reference TRBV5-4 and TRBJ2-1 gives the full variable domain: ETGVTQSPTHLIKTRGQQVTLRCSSQSGHNTVSWYQQALGQGPQFIFQYYREEENGRGNFPPRFSGLQFPNYSSELNVNALELDDSALYLCASRLTGVSNEQFFGPGTRLTVL.

The chain carries TRBV29-1 and TRBJ2-1; TRBD2 matches 12 bases. This CDR3 has 14 amino acids. From germline, CDR1 is SQVTM and CDR2 ANQGSEA. V shed 6 bases, J shed 9 bases, and the junction held 9 bases outside the gene matches. The CDR3: CSVPASGRGGEQFF. Here the CDR3 DNA reads TGCAGCGTCCCCGCTAGCGGGAGGGGTGGTGAGCAGTTCTTC.

The chain uses TRBV1 and TRBJ2-5; TRBD1, as called in the table, went unchecked against the DNA. TRBV1 is a pseudogene segment. The CDR3 runs 12 residues. CDR3 amino acids: CTSTPGGETQYF. CDR3 DNA sequence: TGCACCAGCACCCCAGGGGGGGAGACCCAGTACTTC.

Turning to this clone: A junction boundary mismatches the germline segment, possibly from a read error. The rearrangement links TRBV7-9 to TRBJ2-3, with 9 bases fitting TRBD2. From germline, CDR1 is SEHNR and CDR2 FQNEAQ (reference sequence). The CDR3 spans 15 residues. CDR3 residues: CATSGGRISTDTQYF. CDR3 nucleotides: TGTGCCACCAGCGGGGGGAGGATTAGCACAGATACGCAGTATTTT.

The J gene is TRBJ2-5, the V gene TRBV5-1; 8 nucleotides line up with TRBD1. The CDR3 is 15 residues long. J gave up 0 bases and V 6 bases, and 7 bases lay outside the gene matches. Germline assignment: CDR1 SGHRS and CDR2 YFSETQ. CDR3 protein: CASKWGTGYQETQYF. CDR3 nucleotides: TGCGCCAGCAAATGGGGGACAGGCTACCAAGAGACCCAGTACTTC.

The gene calls are TRBV4-3 and TRBJ2-3; 8 positions match TRBD1. Trimming at V came to 1 base and at J to 6 bases, leaving 3 bases not matched to a gene. This CDR3 region has 14 residues. CDR1 and CDR2 from the germline V gene are LGHNA and YSLEER. CDR3 residues: CASSQAGGRDTQYF. The DNA for the CDR3 is TGCGCCAGCAGCCAAGCAGGGGGCCGGGATACGCAGTATTTT.

This clone was observed a handful of times. The chain recombines TRBV30 with TRBJ2-3; no firm D call. The CDR3 has 13 amino acids. The V and J ends lost 0 bases and 8 bases respectively, with 12 bases between them. The germline V gene encodes CDR1 GTSNPN and CDR2 SVGIG (reference sequence). Here the CDR3 DNA reads TGTGCCTGGAGTGTACCAGGTTCAGGTACGCAGTATTTT. Amino acid sequence: CAWSVPGSGTQYF.

This chain uses TRBV4-2 with TRBJ2-7; D may correspond to TRBD1 or TRBD2 (9 bases each). Germline CDR1 and CDR2: LGHNA and YNFKEQ. Trimming left V 3 bases short and J 2 bases short, with 20 bases between. CDR3 length: 17 amino acids. The DNA for the CDR3 is TGTGCCAGCAGCCAGGGACAGGGCCTAGCGGGACCCTACGAGCAGTACTTC. It codes for CASSQGQGLAGPYEQYF.

The chain links TRBV5-1 to TRBJ1-2; D is uncertain. With 0 bases removed from V and 7 bases from J, the gap between germline ends came to 10 bases. From germline, CDR1 is SGHRS and CDR2 YFSETQ. The CDR3 sequence is 13 residues long. CDR3 residues: CASSLVREFGYTF. CDR3 sequence (DNA): TGCGCCAGCAGCTTGGTGAGGGAGTTTGGCTACACCTTC. Combining the CDR3 with reference TRBV5-1 and TRBJ1-2 gives the whole variable domain KAGVTQTPRYLIKTRGQQVTLSCSPISGHRSVSWYQQTPGQGLQFLFEYFSETQRNKGNFPGRFSGRQFSNSRSEMNVSTLELGDSALYLCASSLVREFGYTFGSGTRLTVV.